These 13 T cell receptor beta chains came from one sample sequenced in a study of identical twins. TCRdb re-called the 5' RACE reads through MiXCR, storing one row per CDR3 protein. The repertoire holds about 720,000 distinct CDR3 sequences, with 8.6% as singletons. Another study also made use of these data, one on yellow fever vaccine responses in identical twins.

The material sequenced was PBMCs. Every receptor here comes from a woman aged 18-29 years in good health.

This clonotype was seen at least ten times. The chain uses TRBV29-1 and TRBJ1-2; D is possibly TRBD1 (6 bases). Trimming took off 5 bases at V and 8 bases at J, with 12 bases between the two ends. Looked up from germline, CDR1 is SQVTM and CDR2 is ANQGSEA. The CDR3 extends over 11 amino acids. The CDR3 sequence is CSVLVGGGYTF. In DNA, the CDR3 is TGCAGCGTTTTGGTGGGGGGCGGCTACACCTTC. Drawing the rest from reference TRBV29-1 and TRBJ1-2, the complete variable domain is SAVISQKPSRDICQRGTSLTIQCQVDSQVTMMFWYRQQPGQSLTLIATANQGSEATYESGFVIDKFPISRPNLTFSTLTVSNMSPEDSSIYLCSVLVGGGYTFGSGTRLTVV.

V and J are TRBV13 and TRBJ2-7; D is possibly TRBD1 (6 bases). Between the trimmed V and J ends, which lost 5 bases and 3 bases, there was a span of 17 bases. Germline V gene sequence: CDR1 PRHDT, CDR2 FYEKMQ (reference sequence). The CDR3 has 15 residues. CDR3: CASSRRGPGVYEQYF. CDR3 DNA sequence: TGTGCCAGCAGCCGCAGGGGTCCGGGTGTCTACGAGCAGTACTTC.

The chain couples TRBV25-1 to TRBJ1-5; D is uncertain. The CDR3 runs 14 residues. V lost 4 bases and J 0 bases, leaving 7 bases between the germline ends. Germline V gene data show CDR1 as MGHDK and CDR2 as SYGVNS. CDR3 protein: CASSGVGSNQPQHF. Written as DNA, the CDR3 is TGTGCCAGCAGTGGGGTAGGTAGCAATCAGCCCCAGCATTTT.

In its sample, this clonotype was seen many times. The chain links TRBV20-1 to TRBJ2-7; D might be TRBD1 (5 bases). Germline V gives CDR1 DFQATT, CDR2 SNEGSKA (reference sequence). The CDR3 loop spans 14 amino acids. Trimming left V 0 bases short and J 2 bases short, with 11 bases between. Written as DNA, the CDR3 is TGCAGTGCTAGAGATCATAGGGGTACCTACGAGCAGTACTTC. Its translation: CSARDHRGTYEQYF.

This clonotype was observed a handful of times. The chain joins TRBV7-9 to TRBJ1-4; 8 bases fit TRBD1. Germline V gives CDR1 SEHNR, CDR2 FQNEAQ (reference sequence). The CDR3 has 15 residues. V shed 4 bases, J shed 8 bases, and the junction held 9 bases outside the gene matches. This CDR3 is CASSSTDRGGEKLFF. In DNA form, the CDR3 reads TGTGCCAGCAGCTCCACCGACAGGGGTGGCGAAAAACTGTTTTTT.

This clonotype was seen repeatedly, ten times or more. The rearrangement joins TRBV5-1 to TRBJ2-3, with a possible D match to TRBD2 (5 bases). CDR1 and CDR2 (germline): SGHRS, YFSETQ. The CDR3 consists of 16 residues. The V gene lost 7 bases and the J gene lost 2 bases, with 20 bases spanning the gap. DNA of the CDR3: TGCGCCAGCTCCTATTCAGCCGGGAACCCCACAGATACGCAGTATTTT. It yields the protein CASSYSAGNPTDTQYF.

The chain joins TRBV15 to TRBJ2-2; 12 positions agree with TRBD2. Per germline, CDR1 LNHNV and CDR2 YYDKDF (reference sequence). This CDR3 is built from 21 residues. After removal of 0 bases from V and 0 bases from J, the junction contained 11 bases not matched to a gene. The CDR3 loop is CATSRDLFVGLAGPNTGELFF. CDR3 DNA: TGTGCCACCAGCAGAGATCTCTTTGTCGGACTAGCGGGACCGAACACCGGGGAGCTGTTTTTT.

This clonotype has only a few counts. This rearrangement joins TRBV21-1 to TRBJ2-4; the table's D call TRBD1 went unverified against the DNA. TRBV21-1 is marked as a pseudogene. This CDR3 is 18 amino acids long. CDR3 loop: CASSIAPQGELAKNIQYF. In DNA, the CDR3 is TGTGCCAGCAGCATAGCCCCCCAGGGGGAATTAGCCAAAAACATTCAGTACTTC.

The chain has TRBV27 and TRBJ2-5; D gene ambiguous. Trimming took off 4 bases at V and 3 bases at J, with 9 bases between the two ends. The CDR3 spans 13 residues. Germline CDR1 and CDR2: MNHEY and SMNVEV (reference sequence). CDR3 nucleotides: TGTGCCAGCAGTTCAATTCCTAAAGAGACCCAGTACTTC. Residues: CASSSIPKETQYF.

This clonotype has just a few counts. CDR3 DNA: TGTGCCAGCAGTTCTCTAATTACAGATCGCTACGAGCAGTACTTC. Translation gives CASSSLITDRYEQYF. The V and J genes are TRBV12-3 or TRBV12-4 and TRBJ2-7; D not certain. The CDR3 totals 15 residues. Trimming removed 4 bases from V and 3 bases from J, with 16 bases in between.

The chain uses TRBV20-1 and TRBJ2-3, with 10 bases matching TRBD2. Per germline, CDR1 DFQATT and CDR2 SNEGSKA (reference sequence). The CDR3 has 19 amino acids. Trimming removed 1 base from V and 3 bases from J; junction bases left unmatched: 16. The DNA for the CDR3 is TGCAGTGCTAGAGCCCGAACCGGGTCTAGCGGGAGAAGAACAGATACGCAGTATTTT. Encoded protein: CSARARTGSSGRRTDTQYF.

This clonotype was counted between two and nine times. CDR3: CAISRNRQTYEQYF. The CDR3 bases are TGTGCCATCAGTCGAAATAGACAGACCTACGAGCAGTACTTC. The V and J genes are TRBV10-3 and TRBJ2-7, with D maybe TRBD1 (5 bases). This CDR3 is 14 amino acids long. V dropped 5 bases and J dropped 2 bases, with 13 bases sitting between them. Germline V CDR1 and CDR2: ENHRY, SYGVKD.

This clonotype was picked up many times. The DNA for the CDR3 is TGTGCCACCAGCAGGTCACTAGCGGGAGTGGTAGATACGCAGTATTTT. It encodes CATSRSLAGVVDTQYF. The J gene is TRBJ2-3, the V gene TRBV15; 11 nucleotides match TRBD2. CDR1 is LNHNV, CDR2 YYDKDF, per germline (reference sequence). Trimming at V came to 3 bases and at J to 5 bases, leaving 7 bases not matched to a gene. There are 16 residues in the CDR3.